The 14 T cell receptor beta chains given below trace back to one sample, sequenced in a study of Graves' ophthalmopathy and Graves' hyperthyroidism. RNA transcripts served as template for amplifying TCR beta CDR3 sequences. RT-PCR with HTBI primers came first, then second-round multiplex PCR. Via MiXCR, TCRdb re-called the multiplex PCR reads, giving one row per CDR3 protein. This table holds around 400,000 distinct CDR3 sequences, around 20% found once. Sequenced material: peripheral blood. All receptors derive from a woman between 18 and 29 years old with Graves' ophthalmopathy.

This clonotype was recorded many times. The V gene is TRBV28, the J gene TRBJ2-5; D is ambiguous. The CDR3 length is 13 residues. V was clipped by 2 bases and J by 3 bases, with 7 bases between them. Germline loops: CDR1 MDHEN, CDR2 SYDVKM. The CDR3 region has the DNA TGTGCCAGCAGTTTAGACAACAAAGAGACCCAGTACTTC. It translates to CASSLDNKETQYF.

This clonotype was seen ten or more times. Its ends do not fully match the called genes, so a read error is possible. The CDR3 loop is CASRTGTGGSPHF. CDR3 coding DNA: TGTGCCAGCAGGACCGGGACAGGGGGCTCCCCTCACTTC. The chain joins TRBV6-2 or TRBV6-3 to TRBJ1-2; 12 bases line up with TRBD1. The CDR3 covers 13 residues. Germline CDR1 is MNHEY and CDR2 is SVGEGT.

Ten or more counts support this clonotype. V usage is TRBV6-2 or TRBV6-3 and J usage is TRBJ2-5, with a possible D match to TRBD2 (7 bases). Germline V CDR1 and CDR2: MNHEY, SVGEGT. The CDR3 is 14 amino acids. Trimming removed 6 bases at V and 2 bases at J, with 13 bases between. CDR3 DNA sequence: TGTGCCAGCAGCATGCGGGGGCTACAAGAGACCCAGTACTTC. This encodes CASSMRGLQETQYF.

The CDR3 DNA sequence: TGTGCCAGCAGCACGGACAGGGAGCGGGAGACCCAGTACTTC. Residues: CASSTDRERETQYF. V usage is TRBV6-2 or TRBV6-3 and J usage is TRBJ2-5, with 8 bases fitting TRBD1. Looked up from germline, CDR1 is MNHEY and CDR2 is SVGEGT. This CDR3 is 14 amino acids long. The junction had 8 bases not matched to a gene; V was cut back by 6 bases and J by 5 bases.

This clonotype has at least ten counts. The chain employs TRBV5-6 and TRBJ2-5, with 7 bases fitting TRBD1. Germline V lookup: CDR1 SGHDT, CDR2 YYEEEE. This CDR3 comprises 17 residues. Germline trimming cut 4 bases from V and 2 bases from J; bases unmatched to any gene: 14. The DNA for the CDR3 is TGTGCCAGCAGCCTCGGTGGGGGACAGAGATTACAAGAGACCCAGTACTTC. Protein sequence: CASSLGGGQRLQETQYF.

This clonotype was observed at least ten times. This chain links TRBV4-3 with TRBJ2-5; D might be TRBD2 (5 bases). The ends were cut back, 0 bases at V and 0 bases at J, with 14 bases in the middle. The germline V gene encodes CDR1 LGHNA and CDR2 YSLEER. The CDR3 covers 17 residues. The CDR3 protein is CASSQDSDGGYQETQYF. CDR3 bases: TGCGCCAGCAGCCAAGATTCGGATGGCGGGTACCAAGAGACCCAGTACTTC.

The chain links TRBV6-1 to TRBJ1-2; unclear D gene. Trimming cost V 0 bases and J 8 bases, with 13 bases left between them. Germline loops: CDR1 MNHNS, CDR2 SASEGT. The CDR3 is 14 residues long. In DNA, the CDR3 is TGTGCCAGCAGTGAAGCGGTGATACCGGGGGGCTACACCTTC. As protein: CASSEAVIPGGYTF.

This clonotype appeared many times. This chain joins TRBV28 and TRBJ1-5; D gene uncertain. The CDR3 sequence is 16 residues long. V gave up 6 bases and J gave up 2 bases, with 17 bases separating them. CDR1 and CDR2 from the germline V gene are MDHEN and SYDVKM. Written as DNA, the CDR3 is TGTGCCAGCAGCCCTCACATAGGAAGAGGCAATCAGCCCCAGCATTTT. Its protein is CASSPHIGRGNQPQHF.

There are many counts of this clonotype. The chain uses TRBV6-5 and TRBJ2-7; TRBD1 or TRBD2 may be the D gene (5 bases each). Trimming took 5 bases from V and 2 from J, leaving 16 bases between them. This CDR3 has 15 amino acids. Germline loops: CDR1 MNHEY, CDR2 SVGAGI. CDR3: CASSNHRDGAYEQYF. In nucleotides, the CDR3 is TGTGCCAGCAGTAACCACCGGGACGGGGCCTACGAGCAGTACTTC.

In this sample, this clonotype turned up many times. The chain is built from TRBV2 and TRBJ1-2; 7 bases line up with TRBD1. This CDR3 comprises 20 residues. J was trimmed by 4 bases and V by 0 bases; bases with no gene match: 20. The germline gives CDR1 SNHLY, CDR2 FYNNEI. CDR3 sequence: CASSEASSSGTARILYGYTF. In nucleotides, the CDR3 is TGTGCCAGCAGTGAAGCCTCTTCCTCCGGGACAGCGAGAATTCTCTATGGCTACACCTTC.

This clonotype was counted many times. The chain recombines TRBV24-1 with TRBJ1-1; 8 nucleotides align to TRBD1. This CDR3 contains 12 residues. From germline, CDR1 is KGHDR and CDR2 SFDVKD. V gave up 7 bases and J gave up 9 bases; unmatched junction bases: 6. The CDR3 here is CATRGDRGQAFF. The DNA of the CDR3 is TGTGCCACCAGGGGAGACAGGGGTCAAGCTTTCTTT.

The chain employs TRBV6-1 and TRBJ1-5; D is perhaps TRBD1 (6 bases). This CDR3 contains 13 residues. Germline-derived CDR1 and CDR2 are MNHNS and SASEGT. V gave up 6 bases and J gave up 5 bases, with 11 bases separating them. The CDR3 DNA follows: TGTGCCAGCAGGCGGGACATCGATCAGCCCCAGCATTTT. Amino acid sequence: CASRRDIDQPQHF.

Ten or more counts support this clonotype. V is TRBV2 and J is TRBJ1-2; 8 positions match TRBD1. The ends lost 10 bases at V and 2 bases at J; junction bases unmatched: 12. This CDR3 region has 15 residues. Germline-derived CDR1 and CDR2 are SNHLY and FYNNEI. CDR3 region: CAITADRGTNYGYTF. The CDR3 nucleotides are TGTGCCATCACGGCCGACAGGGGAACCAACTATGGCTACACCTTC.

Many counts were recorded for this clonotype. CDR3 residues: CASSRLAGVGKKTQYF. The CDR3, as DNA: TGTGCCAGCAGCAGACTAGCGGGGGTGGGGAAAAAGACCCAGTACTTC. The chain uses TRBV7-2 and TRBJ2-5; the match to TRBD2 covers 12 bases. Germline values: CDR1 SGHTA, CDR2 FQGNSA. The CDR3 runs 16 residues. After removal of 5 bases from V and 6 bases from J, the junction contained 10 bases not matched to a gene.